This TCR beta chain was sequenced in a study of blood T cell repertoires in COVID-19. The CDR3 sequence is 15 residues long. Germline V gene data show CDR1 as MNHEY and CDR2 as SVGAGI. Trimming cost V 8 bases and J 2 bases, with 16 bases left between them. Participants were aged roughly 18 to 90 years, lived in 25 or so US areas, and enrolled virtually. Original analysis: Estimation of nucleated cell counts was performed using reference gene primer amplification. Libraries were prepared by immunoSEQ multiplex PCR; TCRdb keeps only in-frame clonotypes and omits some of them. From that table come the V and J calls and clone size; the DNA was used to work out D and trimming. The data contain about 500,000 clones, about 85% of them seen just once; the ten biggest clones take up under 0.85%.

The sequence was collected from a young woman who had recovered from COVID-19. The rearrangement uses TRBV6-5 and TRBJ2-1, with D possibly being TRBD2 (6 bases). Sample: PBMCs or T cells enriched from blood (not recorded which). CDR3 amino acids: CASSLVAAPYNEQFF. CDR3 nucleotide sequence: TGTGCCAGCTCCCTAGTAGCGGCCCCCTACAATGAGCAGTTCTTC.